Presented here are 5 T cell receptor beta chains from one specimen sequenced in a study of molecular identifiers for immune sequencing clone quantification. TCRdb independently ran MiXCR on the PCR reads; one entry per CDR3 protein. The sample has 20,000 to 30,000 distinct CDR3 sequences, roughly 17% seen once. Sequenced sample: naive CD8+ T cells from blood, with Jurkat cell RNA spiked in. Subset meaning: FACS-sorted CD8+CD4-CCR7+CD45RA+ naive T cells. These TCRs come from a human donor in good health. Some libraries in this study had Jurkat cell RNA spiked in.

This clonotype came up many times. The gene calls are TRBV30 and TRBJ1-1, with TRBD1 matching 8 bases. In germline, CDR1 is GTSNPN, CDR2 SVGIG (reference sequence). The CDR3 extends over 14 amino acids. Trimming took 2 bases from V and 0 from J; bases not matched to a gene: 2. The CDR3 DNA is TGTGCCTGGAGTTGGACAGGGTTGAACACTGAAGCTTTCTTT. It yields the protein CAWSWTGLNTEAFF.

With respect to this clonotype: Germline and junction disagree at one end, which may indicate a read error. The J gene is TRBJ2-3, the V gene TRBV10-3; D not resolved. This CDR3 spans 16 amino acids. CDR1 ENHRY and CDR2 SYGVKD come from the germline V gene. CDR3 nucleotides: TGTGCCATCAGTGAGGCGGCCTTTCGAAGCACAGATACGCAGTGTTTT. This gives the protein CAISEAAFRSTDTQCF.

This clonotype was seen ten or more times. The chain links TRBV3-1 to TRBJ2-2; no firm D call. The germline CDR1 and CDR2 sequences are LGHDT and YNNKEL (reference sequence). The CDR3 spans 13 residues. V shed 4 bases and J shed 9 bases, with 12 bases lying between them. The CDR3 here is CASSPLSSWELFF. The CDR3 nucleotides are TGTGCCAGCAGCCCCCTGAGTTCTTGGGAGCTGTTTTTT.

A note on this clonotype: A clone one base away is much larger, so this may be a read error. The V gene is TRBV12-3 or TRBV12-4, the J gene TRBJ2-7; possibly TRBD2 for D (5 bases). The V end was cut by 5 bases, the J end by 4 bases, with 12 bases between. CDR3 length equals 13 residues. CDR3 protein: CASSPSRSYEQYF. For the CDR3, the DNA is TGTGCCAGCAGTCCTAGCAGGAGTTACGAGCAGTACTTC.

Note on this clonotype: A read error may be the cause here, since a much bigger clone is one base away. The CDR3 DNA reads as TGTGTCAGCAGCCCGACGACAGGGTCTCGCGAGCAGTACTTC. Amino acids: CVSSPTTGSREQYF. This chain links TRBV7-2 with TRBJ2-7, with 7 bases aligning to TRBD1. The CDR3 is 14 amino acids. Germline loops: CDR1 SGHTA, CDR2 FQGNSA. Using reference TRBV7-2 and TRBJ2-7 for the parts outside the CDR3, the full variable domain is GAGVSQSPSNKVTEKGKDVELRCDPISGHTALYWYRQSLGQGLEFLIYFQGNSAPDKSGLPSDRFSAERTGGSVSTLTIQRTQQEDSAVYLCVSSPTTGSREQYFGPGTRLTVT.